These T cell receptor beta chains were read from a single sample in a study of blood T cell repertoires in COVID-19. Clones were read by immunoSEQ multiplex PCR, and TCRdb kept only the in-frame ones, dropping some. The repertoire includes almost 35,000 clones, approximately 88% of them detected once, and about 14% sits in the top ten. The specimen was peripheral blood. Receptors were obtained from a man aged 60 to 69 with active COVID-19. Each CDR3 is given with its conserved first and last residue.

TRBJ1-6,TRBV2,CASSVWARNSPLHF
TRBJ2-2,TRBV7-9,CASSLQGPNTGELFF
TRBJ2-3,TRBV2,CASSVGESTDTQYF
TRBJ2-1,TRBV18,CASSRGREAGEQFF
TRBJ1-3,TRBV7-2,CASSLTATSGNTIYF
TRBJ2-5,TRBV12-5,CASGLPRGRETQYF
TRBJ2-3,TRBV25-1,CASRPGDRDGDTQYF
TRBJ2-2,TRBV5-1,CARPGVNGEGTGELFF
TRBJ2-1,TRBV5-1,CASSSDRDNEQFF
TRBJ2-7,TRBV28,CASSLRYEQYF
TRBJ1-1,TRBV7-9,CASSLVSQAEAFF
TRBJ2-3,TRBV4-1,CASSQVHYGTGSTDTQYF
TRBJ2-5,TRBV3-1/TRBV3-2,CASSQDKETQYF
TRBJ2-7,TRBV6-6,CASSGTVGSYEQYF
TRBJ2-1,TRBV28,CASRRWRILNNEQFF
TRBJ1-1,TRBV12-5,CASGSHGTPTEAFF
TRBJ2-4,TRBV28,CASSREGRRAKNIQYF
TRBJ2-3,TRBV4-1,CASSQDRGLGLGGDTQYF
TRBJ1-4,TRBV12-3/TRBV12-4,CASSPGSGELFF
TRBJ2-7,TRBV28,CASSFADSSYEQYF
TRBJ2-3,TRBV4-1,CASSQGPETSGRRTDTQYF
TRBJ1-1,TRBV6-4,CASSGQEGSEAFF
TRBJ2-3,TRBV9,CASSVLEADTQYF
TRBJ1-2,TRBV2,CASSVGADVYGYTF
TRBJ2-1,TRBV4-1,CASSQPLTGDMFF
TRBJ1-5,TRBV21-1,CASSKVGQGYSNQPQHF
TRBJ1-5,TRBV15,CATSRDSHQPQHF
TRBJ2-1,TRBV28,CASSLFTSGSKNEQFF
TRBJ1-1,TRBV7-8,CASSPDQGAMVFF
TRBJ2-7,TRBV19,CASKGLRAGTYEQYF
TRBJ2-7,TRBV28,CASSLVTKGAWQYF
TRBJ1-2,TRBV7-6,CASSPTGGLNYGYTF
TRBJ2-7,TRBV5-1,CASSWLGQGVGEQYF
TRBJ2-1,TRBV14,CASSPPTGGVMNEQFF
TRBJ1-1,TRBV7-9,CASSPAGLGPNTEAFF
TRBJ1-1,TRBV29-1,CSGTWGANTEAFF
TRBJ2-3,TRBV19,CASSPSPVTDTQYF
TRBJ2-1,TRBV6-5,CASSYESSYNEQFF
TRBJ2-5,TRBV29-1,CSVTVAGGPGTQYF
TRBJ2-7,TRBV3-1/TRBV3-2,CASSQGDPGLAGDEQYF
TRBJ2-2,TRBV25-1,CASSESPSANTGELFF
TRBJ1-1,TRBV9,CASSVGANTEAFF
TRBJ2-3,TRBV27,CASSYGGPVTDTQYF
TRBJ2-5,TRBV6-5,CASSYSPDPRGETQYF
TRBJ2-3,TRBV7-9,CASSSGSGGGKWDTQYF
TRBJ2-7,TRBV5-1,CASRLAGGAYEQYF
TRBJ2-7,TRBV2,CASSERTGIYEQYF
TRBJ2-5,TRBV29-1,CSVTSGRRRETQYF
TRBJ2-1,TRBV19,CASSRTGVEQFF
TRBJ2-1,TRBV6-4,CASSKGQGVHEQFF
TRBJ2-5,TRBV5-6,CAGSLRGQGQETQYF
TRBJ1-3,TRBV2,CASMSSSSSGNTIYF
TRBJ2-2,TRBV27,CASSLMGTGRDGELFF
TRBJ2-7,TRBV5-1,CASSAQGALNTYEQYF
TRBJ2-2,TRBV9,CASSVVGLGNTGELFF